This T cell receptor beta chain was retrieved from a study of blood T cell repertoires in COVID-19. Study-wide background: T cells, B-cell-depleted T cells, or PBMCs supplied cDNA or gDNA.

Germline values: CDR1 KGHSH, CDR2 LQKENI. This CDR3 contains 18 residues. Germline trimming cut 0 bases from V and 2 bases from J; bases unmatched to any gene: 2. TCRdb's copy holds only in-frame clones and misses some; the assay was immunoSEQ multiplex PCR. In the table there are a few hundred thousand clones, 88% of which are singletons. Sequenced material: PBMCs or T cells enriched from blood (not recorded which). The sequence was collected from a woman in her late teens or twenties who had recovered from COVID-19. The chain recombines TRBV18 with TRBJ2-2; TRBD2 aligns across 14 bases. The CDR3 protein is CASSPPGLAGANTGELFF. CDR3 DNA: TGTGCCAGCTCACCACCGGGACTAGCGGGGGCCAACACCGGGGAGCTGTTTTTT.